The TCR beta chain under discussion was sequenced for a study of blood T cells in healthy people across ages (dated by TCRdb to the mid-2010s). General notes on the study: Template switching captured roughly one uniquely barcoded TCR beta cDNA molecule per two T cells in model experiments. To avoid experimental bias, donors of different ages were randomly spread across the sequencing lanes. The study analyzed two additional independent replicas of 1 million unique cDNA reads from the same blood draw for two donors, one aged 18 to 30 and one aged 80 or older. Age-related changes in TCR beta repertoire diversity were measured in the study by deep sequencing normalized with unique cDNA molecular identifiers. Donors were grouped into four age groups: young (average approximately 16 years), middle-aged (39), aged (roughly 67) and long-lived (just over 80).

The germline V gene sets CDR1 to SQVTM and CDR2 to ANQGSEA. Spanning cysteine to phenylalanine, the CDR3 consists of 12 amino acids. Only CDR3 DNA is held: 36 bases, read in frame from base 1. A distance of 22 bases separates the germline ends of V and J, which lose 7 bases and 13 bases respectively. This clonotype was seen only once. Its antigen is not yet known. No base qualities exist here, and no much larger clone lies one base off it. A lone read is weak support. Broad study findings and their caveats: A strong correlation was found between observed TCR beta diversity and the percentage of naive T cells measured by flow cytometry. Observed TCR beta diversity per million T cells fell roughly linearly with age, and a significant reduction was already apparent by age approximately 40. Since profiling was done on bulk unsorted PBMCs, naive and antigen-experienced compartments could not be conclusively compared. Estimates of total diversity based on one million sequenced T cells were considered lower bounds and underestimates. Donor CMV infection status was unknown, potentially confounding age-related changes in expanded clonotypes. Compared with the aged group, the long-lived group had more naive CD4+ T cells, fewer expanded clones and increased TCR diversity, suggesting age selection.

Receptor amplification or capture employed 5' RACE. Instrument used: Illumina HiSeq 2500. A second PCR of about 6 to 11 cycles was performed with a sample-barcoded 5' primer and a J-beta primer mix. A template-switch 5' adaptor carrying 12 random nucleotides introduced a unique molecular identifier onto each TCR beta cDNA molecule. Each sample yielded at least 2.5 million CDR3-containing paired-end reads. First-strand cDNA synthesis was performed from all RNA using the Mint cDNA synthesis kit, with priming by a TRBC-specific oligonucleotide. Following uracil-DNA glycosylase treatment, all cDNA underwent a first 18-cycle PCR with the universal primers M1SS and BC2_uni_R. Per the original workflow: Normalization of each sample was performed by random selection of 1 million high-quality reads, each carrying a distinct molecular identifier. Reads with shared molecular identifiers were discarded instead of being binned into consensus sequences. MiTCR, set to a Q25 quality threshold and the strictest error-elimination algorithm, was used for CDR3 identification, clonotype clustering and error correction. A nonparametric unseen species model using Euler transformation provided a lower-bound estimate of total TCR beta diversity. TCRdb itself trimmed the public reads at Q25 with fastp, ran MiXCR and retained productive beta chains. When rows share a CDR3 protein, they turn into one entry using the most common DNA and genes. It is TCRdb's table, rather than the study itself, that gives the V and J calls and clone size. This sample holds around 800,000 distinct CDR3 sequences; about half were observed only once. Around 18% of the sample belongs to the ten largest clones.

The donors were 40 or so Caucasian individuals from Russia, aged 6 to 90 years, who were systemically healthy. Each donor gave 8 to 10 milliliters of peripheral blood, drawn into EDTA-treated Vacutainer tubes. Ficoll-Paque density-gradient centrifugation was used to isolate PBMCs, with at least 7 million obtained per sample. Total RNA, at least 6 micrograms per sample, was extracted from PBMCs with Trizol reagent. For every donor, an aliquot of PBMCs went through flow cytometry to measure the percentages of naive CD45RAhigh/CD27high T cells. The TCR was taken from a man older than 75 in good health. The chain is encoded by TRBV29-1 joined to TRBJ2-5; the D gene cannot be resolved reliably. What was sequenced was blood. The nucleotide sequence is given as TGCAGCGCCCCAGTGGGGTCTGGCGAGCGGTACTTC. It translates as CSAPVGSGERYF.